Sequencing of this T cell receptor beta chain was carried out in a study of somatic mutations in cytotoxic T cells in rheumatoid arthritis. V gave up 4 bases and J gave up 8 bases; unmatched junction bases: 8. The CDR3 consists of 15 residues. The V gene's germline CDR1 is SGHRS and CDR2 YFSETQ. Clones were sequenced by immunoSEQ multiplex PCR, and TCRdb holds only the in-frame ones, with some missing. The sample yields more than 15,000 clones, around 85% seen once. Regarding the study as a whole: Patients with a largest CD8+ clone exceeding 20% of CD8+ cells numbered about an eighth of the 65.

This clone was counted a single time. No antigen is known for it. The chain recombines TRBV5-1 with TRBJ1-6; 8 positions agree with TRBD1. Sequenced input: CD8+ T cells sorted from blood. The TCR comes from a woman aged 40 to 50 with rheumatoid arthritis. This chain's CDR3 is CASSRNRGMDSPLHF. The CDR3 DNA reads TGCGCCAGCAGCCGGAACAGGGGGATGGATTCACCCCTCCACTTT. Complete variable domain (other parts from reference TRBV5-1 and TRBJ1-6): KAGVTQTPRYLIKTRGQQVTLSCSPISGHRSVSWYQQTPGQGLQFLFEYFSETQRNKGNFPGRFSGRQFSNSRSEMNVSTLELGDSALYLCASSRNRGMDSPLHFGNGTRLTVT.